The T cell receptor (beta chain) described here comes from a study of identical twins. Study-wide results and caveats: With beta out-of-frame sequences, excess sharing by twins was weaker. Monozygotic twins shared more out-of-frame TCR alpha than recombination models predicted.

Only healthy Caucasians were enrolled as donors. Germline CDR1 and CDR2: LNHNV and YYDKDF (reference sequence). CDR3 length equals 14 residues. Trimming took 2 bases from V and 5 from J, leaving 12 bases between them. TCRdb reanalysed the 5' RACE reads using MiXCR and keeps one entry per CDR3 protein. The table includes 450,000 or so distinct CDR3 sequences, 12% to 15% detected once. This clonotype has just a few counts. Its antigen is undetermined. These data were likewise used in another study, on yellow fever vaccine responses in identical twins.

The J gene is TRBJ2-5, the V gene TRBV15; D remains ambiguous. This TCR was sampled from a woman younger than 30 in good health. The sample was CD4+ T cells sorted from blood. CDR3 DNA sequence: TGTGCCACCAGCAGAACAGCCGCTAGGGAGACCCAGTACTTC. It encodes CATSRTAARETQYF. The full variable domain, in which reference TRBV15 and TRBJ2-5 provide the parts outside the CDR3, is DAMVIQNPRYQVTQFGKPVTLSCSQTLNHNVMYWYQQKSSQAPKLLFHYYDKDFNNEADTPDNFQSRRPNTSFCFLDIRSPGLGDTAMYLCATSRTAARETQYFGPGTRLLVL.